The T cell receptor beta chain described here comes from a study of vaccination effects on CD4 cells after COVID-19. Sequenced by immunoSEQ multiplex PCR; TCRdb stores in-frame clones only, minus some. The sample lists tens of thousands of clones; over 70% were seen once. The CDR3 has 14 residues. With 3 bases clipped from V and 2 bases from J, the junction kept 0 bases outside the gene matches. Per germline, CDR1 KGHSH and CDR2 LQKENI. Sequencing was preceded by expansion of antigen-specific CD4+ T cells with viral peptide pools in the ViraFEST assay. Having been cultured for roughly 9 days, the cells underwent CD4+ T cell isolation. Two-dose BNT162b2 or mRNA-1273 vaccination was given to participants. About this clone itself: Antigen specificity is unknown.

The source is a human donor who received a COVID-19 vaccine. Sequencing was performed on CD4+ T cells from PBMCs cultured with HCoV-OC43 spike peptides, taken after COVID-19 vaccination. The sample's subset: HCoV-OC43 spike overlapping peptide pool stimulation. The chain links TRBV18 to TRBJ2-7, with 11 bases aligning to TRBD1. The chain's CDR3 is CASSPGQGAYEQYV. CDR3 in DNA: TGTGCCAGCTCACCGGGACAGGGGGCCTACGAGCAGTACGTC.